These T cell receptor beta chains were read from a single sample in a study of shared clonotypes between healthy human individuals. The data were produced by immunoSEQ multiplex PCR, yet TCRdb's version contains in-frame clones alone and is incomplete. Among approximately 700,000 clones listed, about 80% were seen once. Specimen: memory CD4+ T cells sorted from blood. The receptors shown here come from a woman in her 30s in good health. The CDR3 runs from the conserved cysteine through the conserved F or W. The order of the fields is clone size, D gene, J gene, V gene, CDR3 protein, CDR3 DNA. A D gene is named only where the DNA matches it firmly. Size tells how often a clone was seen (once, few, many) or the class of an expanded clone, and some rows leave it out.

size: -; D: TRBD2; J: TRBJ2-1; V: TRBV4-1; CDR3: CASRSTSGSSHNEQFF; DNA: TGCGCCAGCAGGAGTACGAGCGGGAGTAGTCACAATGAGCAGTTCTTC
size: -; D: -; J: TRBJ2-3; V: TRBV5-3; CDR3: CASSLGQAPDTQYF; DNA: TGTGCCAGCAGCTTGGGTCAAGCGCCGGATACGCAGTATTTT
size: -; D: -; J: TRBJ2-1; V: TRBV15; CDR3: CATSSENLDEQFF; DNA: TGTGCCACCAGCAGTGAGAACCTGGATGAGCAGTTCTTC
size: -; D: TRBD2; J: TRBJ2-7; V: TRBV27; CDR3: CASSKGLAGVLTGQYF; DNA: TGTGCCAGCAGTAAAGGACTAGCGGGAGTCTTAACAGGGCAGTACTTC
size: -; D: -; J: TRBJ2-7; V: TRBV11-2; CDR3: CASGEDRPYEQYF; DNA: TGTGCCAGCGGTGAAGACAGGCCCTACGAGCAGTACTTC
size: -; D: TRBD1; J: TRBJ2-1; V: TRBV2; CDR3: CASRATTGSSYNEQFF; DNA: TGTGCCAGCAGAGCTACGACAGGGAGCTCCTACAATGAGCAGTTCTTC
size: -; D: -; J: TRBJ1-1; V: TRBV29-1; CDR3: CSVDQGGGTEAFF; DNA: TGCAGCGTTGATCAGGGTGGAGGGACTGAAGCTTTCTTT
size: -; D: -; J: TRBJ1-2; V: TRBV10-2; CDR3: CASSEQGSLNYGYTF; DNA: TGCGCCAGCAGTGAACAGGGTTCGCTTAACTATGGCTACACCTTC
size: -; D: TRBD2; J: TRBJ2-1; V: TRBV7-9; CDR3: CASDSTSGSYNEQFF; DNA: TGTGCCAGCGACTCGACTAGCGGGAGCTACAATGAGCAGTTCTTC
size: -; D: -; J: TRBJ2-3; V: TRBV4-1; CDR3: CASSQGLVDTQYF; DNA: TGCGCCAGCAGCCAAGGACTAGTTGATACGCAGTATTTT
size: -; D: -; J: TRBJ1-1; V: TRBV6-6; CDR3: CASSYSNGAEAFF; DNA: TGTGCCAGCAGTTACTCGAACGGCGCCGAAGCTTTCTTT
size: few; D: -; J: TRBJ2-1; V: TRBV7-2; CDR3: CASSRDSSYNEQFF; DNA: TGTGCCAGCAGCCGGGACTCCTCCTACAATGAGCAGTTCTTC
size: -; D: -; J: TRBJ1-1; V: TRBV5-1; CDR3: CASSLGPGLSTEAFF; DNA: TGCGCCAGCAGCTTGGGACCGGGGTTGAGCACTGAAGCTTTTTTT
size: -; D: -; J: TRBJ2-3; V: TRBV4-1; CDR3: CASSQDKNLESDTQYF; DNA: TGCGCCAGCAGCCAAGATAAAAATCTAGAATCAGATACGCAGTATTTT
size: -; D: TRBD1; J: TRBJ2-2; V: TRBV15; CDR3: CATKGQLNTGELFF; DNA: TGTGCCACAAAGGGACAGCTGAACACCGGGGAGCTGTTTTTT
size: -; D: TRBD1; J: TRBJ2-1; V: TRBV9; CDR3: CASSATGPYNEQFF; DNA: TGTGCCAGCAGCGCGACAGGGCCGTACAATGAGCAGTTCTTC
size: -; D: TRBD1; J: TRBJ2-7; V: TRBV5-1; CDR3: CASSLGTGGDEQYF; DNA: TGCGCCAGCAGCTTAGGGACAGGGGGAGACGAGCAGTACTTC
size: -; D: TRBD1; J: TRBJ2-1; V: TRBV18; CDR3: CASSRLGTAYNEQFF; DNA: TGTGCCAGCTCCCGCCTCGGGACAGCCTACAATGAGCAGTTCTTC
size: few; D: -; J: TRBJ1-1; V: TRBV27; CDR3: CASSFLGTHTEAFF; DNA: TGTGCCAGCAGTTTTTTGGGGACGCACACTGAAGCTTTCTTT
size: -; D: TRBD1; J: TRBJ2-5; V: TRBV28; CDR3: CASSSGQGETQYF; DNA: TGTGCCAGCAGTTCGGGACAGGGGGAGACCCAGTACTTC
size: -; D: -; J: TRBJ2-7; V: TRBV30; CDR3: CAATPSANSLHEQYF; DNA: TGTGCCGCAACACCTAGCGCAAATAGCTTGCACGAGCAGTACTTC
size: -; D: -; J: TRBJ1-4; V: TRBV6-5; CDR3: CASSYSWASTNEKLFF; DNA: TGTGCCAGCAGTTACTCGTGGGCTTCTACTAATGAAAAACTGTTTTTT
size: -; D: -; J: TRBJ1-4; V: TRBV7-9; CDR3: CASSLVTGSIREKLFF; DNA: TGTGCCAGCAGCTTAGTTACAGGGTCAATTCGGGAAAAACTGTTTTTT
size: -; D: -; J: TRBJ1-5; V: TRBV28; CDR3: CASSFIVRGIQPQHF; DNA: TGTGCCAGCAGTTTTATCGTCCGGGGGATTCAGCCCCAGCATTTT
size: -; D: -; J: TRBJ2-5; V: TRBV11-1; CDR3: CASSLEVETQYF; DNA: TGTGCCAGCAGCTTAGAAGTGGAGACCCAGTACTTC
size: -; D: -; J: TRBJ1-2; V: TRBV15; CDR3: CATSRDVGFYGYTF; DNA: TGTGCCACCAGCAGAGATGTGGGATTCTATGGCTACACCTTC
size: -; D: TRBD1; J: TRBJ1-1; V: TRBV28; CDR3: CASIRQGSTEAFF; DNA: TGTGCCAGCATCCGACAGGGGAGCACTGAAGCTTTCTTT
size: -; D: TRBD1; J: TRBJ2-7; V: TRBV5-8; CDR3: CASSLGGGGEQYF; DNA: TGTGCCAGCAGCTTGGGAGGGGGCGGCGAGCAGTACTTC
size: -; D: TRBD1; J: TRBJ2-7; V: TRBV15; CDR3: CATSSHQGARFHEQYF; DNA: TGTGCCACCAGCAGCCACCAGGGGGCGCGGTTCCACGAGCAGTACTTC
size: few; D: -; J: TRBJ2-5; V: TRBV7-9; CDR3: CASSQDSLAQYF; DNA: TGTGCCAGCAGCCAAGACAGTTTGGCCCAGTACTTC
size: few; D: -; J: TRBJ1-1; V: TRBV6-5; CDR3: CASSGGHLNTEAFF; DNA: TGTGCCAGCAGTGGTGGACATTTGAACACTGAAGCTTTCTTT
size: -; D: -; J: TRBJ2-7; V: TRBV6-6; CDR3: CASSSGRGEGAYEQYF; DNA: TGTGCCAGCAGCTCTGGACGAGGGGAAGGGGCCTACGAGCAGTACTTC
size: once; D: TRBD1; J: TRBJ2-3; V: TRBV5-1; CDR3: CASRDGTGGALIDTQYF; DNA: TGCGCCAGCAGGGACGGGACAGGGGGCGCTTTAATAGATACGCAGTATTTT
size: once; D: TRBD2; J: TRBJ2-1; V: TRBV4-2; CDR3: CASSQEGGGRAEFF; DNA: TGTGCCAGCAGCCAAGAGGGGGGCGGGAGGGCCGAGTTCTTC
size: -; D: -; J: TRBJ2-5; V: TRBV27; CDR3: CASSIGSVGTQYF; DNA: TGTGCCAGCAGTATCGGCTCTGTCGGGACCCAGTACTTC
size: -; D: -; J: TRBJ2-7; V: TRBV5-1; CDR3: CASSLMEGSYEQYF; DNA: TGCGCCAGCAGCTTAATGGAGGGTTCCTACGAGCAGTACTTC
size: -; D: -; J: TRBJ1-2; V: TRBV19; CDR3: CASSPEDSTGYGYTF; DNA: TGTGCCAGTAGCCCAGAGGACAGTACGGGATATGGCTACACCTTC
size: -; D: -; J: TRBJ1-1; V: TRBV19; CDR3: CASREKVSEAFF; DNA: TGTGCCAGTAGGGAGAAGGTATCTGAAGCTTTCTTT
size: -; D: -; J: TRBJ2-5; V: TRBV4-1; CDR3: CASSQVQRPTGEQYF; DNA: TGCGCCAGCAGCCAAGTCCAGCGTCCAACGGGGGAGCAGTACTTC
size: few; D: TRBD1; J: TRBJ1-1; V: TRBV5-1; CDR3: CASSSRQGARTEAFF; DNA: TGCGCCAGCAGCTCCAGACAGGGGGCGCGGACTGAAGCTTTCTTT
size: many; D: TRBD1; J: TRBJ1-5; V: TRBV5-1; CDR3: CASSLGTGDPQPQHF; DNA: TGCGCCAGCAGCTTAGGGACAGGGGATCCTCAGCCCCAGCATTTT
size: -; D: TRBD2; J: TRBJ2-1; V: TRBV7-2; CDR3: CASSSLAGTHNEQFF; DNA: TGTGCCAGCAGCTCTTTAGCGGGAACCCACAATGAGCAGTTCTTC
size: -; D: TRBD1; J: TRBJ2-2; V: TRBV2; CDR3: CASPENRDRAHWAGELFF; DNA: TGTGCCAGCCCTGAAAACCGGGACAGGGCCCACTGGGCCGGGGAGCTGTTTTTT
size: -; D: -; J: TRBJ1-2; V: TRBV11-2; CDR3: CASSSVRNYGYTF; DNA: TGTGCCAGCAGCTCGGTTCGAAACTATGGCTACACCTTC
size: -; D: -; J: TRBJ2-7; V: TRBV20-1; CDR3: CSAKGDHEQYF; DNA: TGCAGTGCTAAGGGGGACCACGAGCAGTACTTC